Each of the 15 T cell receptor beta chains below was sequenced from the same sample in a study of blood T cell repertoires in COVID-19. Profiling relied on immunoSEQ multiplex PCR, and the TCRdb table lists in-frame clones only, not all of them. The top ten clones hold 5.8% of a sample with roughly 80,000 clones, 75% to 90% of them seen once. Sample: peripheral blood. All receptors derive from a man in his sixties with active or convalescent COVID-19.

The CDR3 sequence: CASSQIDRANTGELFF. In DNA form, the CDR3 reads TGTGCCAGCAGCCAAATAGACAGGGCGAACACCGGGGAGCTGTTTTTT. This chain links TRBV6-2 or TRBV6-3 with TRBJ2-2; TRBD1 matches 7 bases. The trim removed 6 bases at V and 0 bases at J, leaving 7 bases unmatched. CDR1 MNHEY and CDR2 SVGEGT come from the germline V gene. This CDR3 has 16 amino acids.

This clone appeared once. J is TRBJ1-1 and V is TRBV7-2, with D possibly matching TRBD1 (6 bases). CDR3 length equals 15 residues. The germline CDR1 and CDR2 sequences are SGHTA and FQGNSA. V lost 4 bases, J lost 3 bases, and 15 bases lay in between. The CDR3 spells CASSSQTGLDTEAFF. CDR3 nucleotides: TGTGCCAGCAGCTCCCAGACAGGACTGGACACTGAAGCTTTCTTT. Drawing the rest from reference TRBV7-2 and TRBJ1-1, the complete variable domain is GAGVSQSPSNKVTEKGKDVELRCDPISGHTALYWYRQSLGQGLEFLIYFQGNSAPDKSGLPSDRFSAERTGGSVSTLTIQRTQQEDSAVYLCASSSQTGLDTEAFFGQGTRLTVV.

This clone was counted once. The chain links TRBV29-1 to TRBJ1-2, with 8 bases fitting TRBD1. V was clipped by 5 bases and J by 5 bases; unmatched bases: 4. Germline V gene sequence: CDR1 SQVTM, CDR2 ANQGSEA. The CDR3 runs 12 residues. CDR3 sequence reads: CSVLQGGYGYTF. Here the CDR3 DNA reads TGCAGCGTTCTACAGGGGGGGTATGGCTACACCTTC.

V usage is TRBV30 and J usage is TRBJ2-2; the D is unclear. V was cut by 4 bases and J by 0 bases, with 9 bases left in between. The CDR3 covers 14 residues. Germline values: CDR1 GTSNPN, CDR2 SVGIG (reference sequence). CDR3 sequence reads: CAWTSTANTGELFF. CDR3 DNA sequence: TGTGCCTGGACGTCTACAGCGAACACCGGGGAGCTGTTTTTT.

J is TRBJ1-2 and V is TRBV27, with 7 bases identical to TRBD1. The CDR3 length is 15 residues. V gave up 5 bases and J gave up 2 bases; unmatched junction bases: 8. Germline V gives CDR1 MNHEY, CDR2 SMNVEV (reference sequence). DNA for the CDR3: TGTGCCAGCAGTGCCGACAGGGTCAGGAACTATGGCTACACCTTC. Protein sequence: CASSADRVRNYGYTF.

This rearrangement joins TRBV19 to TRBJ1-2; no clear D gene. Germline values: CDR1 LNHDA, CDR2 SQIVND (reference sequence). CDR3 length: 14 residues. Trimming stripped 7 bases from V and 4 bases from J, with 16 bases between. The CDR3 nucleotides read TGTGCCAGTAAGGGAGATGGGAACGGCTATGGCTACACCTTC. It specifies CASKGDGNGYGYTF.

On this clone: Sequence at one end of the junction differs from germline and may be a read error. The gene calls are TRBV9 and TRBJ2-1; TRBD2 matches 9 bases. Per the germline V gene, CDR1 is SGDLS and CDR2 is YYNGEE. This CDR3 has 18 amino acids. The CDR3 here is CPPRAPLAGGGDLNEQFF. DNA of the CDR3: TGCCCCCCCCGCGCCCCCCTCGCGGGGGGGGGCGACCTCAATGAGCAGTTCTTC.

CDR3 loop: CASSQDQGQGAHGYTF. CDR3 DNA sequence: TGTGCCAGCAGCCAAGATCAGGGACAGGGGGCGCATGGCTACACCTTC. This chain uses TRBV3-1 (or the pseudogene TRBV3-2) with TRBJ1-2; 12 positions agree with TRBD1. Germline lookup yields CDR1 LGHDT and CDR2 YNNKEL (reference sequence). Trimming took 0 bases from V and 6 from J; bases not matched to a gene: 5. This CDR3 is 16 amino acids long.

This sequence joins TRBV7-2 and TRBJ2-2; TRBD1 agrees at 8 bases. This CDR3 spans 15 amino acids. Germline CDR1 and CDR2: SGHTA and FQGNSA. Losses at the gene ends were 1 base for V and 9 bases for J; bases not matched to a gene: 7. The CDR3 DNA sequence: TGTGCCAGCAGCTTAGGACAGGGGAGGTCTAGGGAGCTGTTTTTT. Its protein product is CASSLGQGRSRELFF.

The chain links TRBV30 to TRBJ1-1, with D unresolved. Trimming shortened V by 4 bases and J by 11 bases, and 14 bases separated the two germline ends. Germline-derived CDR1 and CDR2 are GTSNPN and SVGIG (reference sequence). The CDR3 consists of 11 residues. The chain's CDR3 is CAWTRDVGAFF. Here the CDR3 DNA reads TGTGCCTGGACCAGAGACGTCGGGGCTTTCTTT. The full variable domain, its missing parts supplied by reference TRBV30 and TRBJ1-1, is SQTIHQWPATLVQPVGSPLSLECTVEGTSNPNLYWYRQAAGRGLQLLFYSVGIGQISSEVPQNLSASRPQDRQFILSSKKLLLSDSGFYLCAWTRDVGAFFGQGTRLTVV.

The chain couples TRBV9 to TRBJ2-1; 10 bases fit TRBD2. The CDR3 spans 15 residues. J gave up 5 bases and V 3 bases, and 5 bases lay outside the gene matches. Germline V lookup: CDR1 SGDLS, CDR2 YYNGEE. The CDR3 loop is CASSAGTSVHNEQFF. Here the CDR3 DNA reads TGTGCCAGCAGCGCCGGGACTAGCGTCCACAATGAGCAGTTCTTC. Together with reference TRBV9 and TRBJ2-1, the CDR3 gives the full variable domain: DSGVTQTPKHLITATGQRVTLRCSPRSGDLSVYWYQQSLDQGLQFLIQYYNGEERAKGNILERFSAQQFPDLHSELNLSSLELGDSALYFCASSAGTSVHNEQFFGPGTRLTVL.

This chain joins TRBV7-2 and TRBJ1-2; D gene uncertain. V was cut by 1 base and J by 4 bases, with 16 bases left in between. The CDR3 extends over 16 amino acids. Germline V gives CDR1 SGHTA, CDR2 FQGNSA. CDR3 sequence: CASSLDSGFRVYGYTF. The CDR3, as DNA: TGTGCCAGCAGCTTAGATTCCGGTTTTCGGGTCTATGGCTACACCTTC.

This rearrangement joins TRBV7-6 to TRBJ1-6; TRBD1 agrees at 7 bases. After removal of 6 bases from V and 8 bases from J, the junction contained 10 bases not matched to a gene. Germline V gene sequence: CDR1 SGHVS, CDR2 FNYEAQ. The CDR3 covers 15 residues. CDR3 DNA sequence: TGTGCCAGCAGTCCCGGGACAGCTCAGTATTCACCCCTCCACTTT. This gives the protein CASSPGTAQYSPLHF.

This sequence joins TRBV24-1 and TRBJ2-2, with 7 nucleotides matching TRBD2. This CDR3 contains 15 residues. The ends lost 9 bases at V and 1 base at J; junction bases unmatched: 7. Germline CDR1 and CDR2: KGHDR and SFDVKD. CDR3 loop: CATGPRGGNTGELFF. CDR3 nucleotide sequence: TGTGCCACCGGGCCTCGCGGGGGGAACACCGGGGAGCTGTTTTTT.

V gene TRBV6-5 combines with J gene TRBJ2-5; TRBD2 matches 8 bases. CDR3 length: 16 amino acids. With V trimmed by 2 bases and J by 1 base, 6 bases remained unmatched. Germline assignment: CDR1 MNHEY and CDR2 SVGAGI. The CDR3 region has the DNA TGTGCCAGCAGTTACATGGCGGGGGGTACCCAAGAGACCCAGTACTTC. Translated: CASSYMAGGTQETQYF.